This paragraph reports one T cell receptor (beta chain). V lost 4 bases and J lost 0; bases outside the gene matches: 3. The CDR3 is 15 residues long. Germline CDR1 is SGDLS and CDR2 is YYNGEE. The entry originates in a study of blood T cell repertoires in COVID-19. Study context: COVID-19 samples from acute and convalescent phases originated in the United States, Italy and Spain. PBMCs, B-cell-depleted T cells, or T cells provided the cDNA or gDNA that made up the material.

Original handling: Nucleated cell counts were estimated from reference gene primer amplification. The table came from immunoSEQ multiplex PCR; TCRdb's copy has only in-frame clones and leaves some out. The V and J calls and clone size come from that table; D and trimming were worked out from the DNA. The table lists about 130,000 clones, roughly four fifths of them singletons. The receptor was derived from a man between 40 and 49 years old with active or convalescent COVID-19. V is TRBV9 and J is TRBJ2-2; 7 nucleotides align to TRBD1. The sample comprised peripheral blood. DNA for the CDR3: TGTGCCAGCAGCCCCACAGGGGCGAACACCGGGGAGCTGTTTTTT. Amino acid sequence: CASSPTGANTGELFF.